The 7 T cell receptor beta chains below were found in one sample sequenced in a study of blood T cell repertoires in COVID-19. Repertoires were generated with immunoSEQ multiplex PCR, while TCRdb's copy carries only in-frame clones and drops some. The sample includes some 200,000 clones, roughly nine tenths seen only once; the top ten take 3% to 4%. The sample was PBMCs or T cells enriched from blood (not recorded which). The receptors here all came from a woman aged 18-35 years in a cohort exposed to, infected with or recovered from COVID-19 (not recorded which).

The J gene is TRBJ2-7, the V gene TRBV5-1; 7 bases are shared with TRBD1. Trimming removed 0 bases from V and 4 bases from J; junction bases left unmatched: 10. Germline V lookup: CDR1 SGHRS, CDR2 YFSETQ. The CDR3 covers 16 residues. CDR3 bases: TGCGCCAGCAGCTTGGGGTCACAGGGGATTCATTACGAGCAGTACTTC. Its protein is CASSLGSQGIHYEQYF. The variable domain in full, with the rest retrieved from reference TRBV5-1 and TRBJ2-7, is KAGVTQTPRYLIKTRGQQVTLSCSPISGHRSVSWYQQTPGQGLQFLFEYFSETQRNKGNFPGRFSGRQFSNSRSEMNVSTLELGDSALYLCASSLGSQGIHYEQYFGPGTRLTVT.

The gene calls are TRBV6-5 and TRBJ1-1, with TRBD1 matching over 9 bases. V dropped 10 bases and J dropped 4; count of bases not matched to a gene: 7. The germline V gene has CDR1 MNHEY and CDR2 SVGAGI. This CDR3 comprises 13 residues. CDR3 residues: CATRWDRVTEAFF. CDR3 bases: TGTGCCACCAGGTGGGACAGGGTCACTGAAGCTTTCTTT.

This sequence joins TRBV2 and TRBJ1-5; 11 nucleotides align to TRBD1. V shed 6 bases and J 2 bases; nucleotides not matched to a gene: 9. Germline lookup yields CDR1 SNHLY and CDR2 FYNNEI. The CDR3 contains 17 residues. CDR3 residues: CASSGTGGIIRNQPQHF. The CDR3 DNA reads TGTGCCAGCAGCGGGACAGGGGGAATCATTCGCAATCAGCCCCAGCATTTT.

This clone occurred a few times. This chain joins TRBV11-2 and TRBJ1-5, with D unclear. Germline values: CDR1 SGHAT, CDR2 FQNNGV. The CDR3 sequence is 15 residues long. The germline V and J ends were trimmed by 5 bases and 3 bases, with 14 bases remaining between them. CDR3 bases: TGTGCCAGCAGCACCGGAGGCAGGTTCAATCAGCCCCAGCATTTT. It specifies CASSTGGRFNQPQHF.

The chain recombines TRBV27 with TRBJ2-5, with D possibly matching TRBD1 (6 bases). There are 15 residues in the CDR3. The germline gives CDR1 MNHEY, CDR2 SMNVEV (reference sequence). V shed 7 bases and J shed 0 bases, with 15 bases lying between them. The CDR3 DNA follows: TGTGCCAGCACCTCTTCCTGGGACAACCAAGAGACCCAGTACTTC. Its translation is CASTSSWDNQETQYF.

The V call is TRBV27, the J call TRBJ2-7, with D maybe TRBD2 (6 bases). This CDR3 has 13 amino acids. Trimming left V 6 bases short and J 6 bases short, with 15 bases between. Per the germline V gene, CDR1 is MNHEY and CDR2 is SMNVEV (reference sequence). The DNA of the CDR3 is TGTGCCAGCAGCCCTTCCGGGGGTTCCGAGCAGTACTTC. Amino acids: CASSPSGGSEQYF.

The V call is TRBV19, the J call TRBJ2-2; D call uncertain. The V gene lost 6 bases and the J gene lost 4 bases, with 12 bases spanning the gap. CDR3 length: 14 amino acids. From germline, CDR1 is LNHDA and CDR2 SQIVND (reference sequence). CDR3 amino acids: CASRLAGLTGELFF. DNA for the CDR3: TGTGCCAGTAGATTGGCTGGGCTCACCGGGGAGCTGTTTTTT.